This T cell receptor (beta chain) was identified in a study of T cells in women clearing cervical HPV infection. The CDR3 contains 14 residues. V lost 0 bases, J lost 5 bases, and 3 bases stayed unmatched. Germline assignment: CDR1 LGHDT and CDR2 YNNKEL (reference sequence). Measured with immunoSEQ multiplex PCR; TCRdb has only the in-frame clones, and not every one. Its listing shows 30,000 to 40,000 clones. Concerning this clone: The CDR3 end lies 3 residues beyond the end of the read and is filled in from the germline J gene.

The TCR comes from a woman between 18 and 70 years old with a cervical HPV16 infection that either progressed to CIN3+ or cleared (not recorded which). What was sequenced was blood buffy coat. The chain recombines TRBV3-1 (or the pseudogene TRBV3-2) with TRBJ2-5; 7 bases agree with TRBD2. The CDR3 spells CASSQETSRETQYF. The CDR3 DNA, read in part, is TGTGCCAGCAGCCAAGAGACTAGCAGGGAGACC.